This T cell receptor (beta chain) was identified during a study of shared clonotypes between healthy human individuals. Data came from immunoSEQ multiplex PCR; TCRdb stores just in-frame clones and leaves some out. The repertoire includes about a million clones, around 74% of them detected once, and about 1.5% sits in the top ten. Points from the study as a whole: Compared with memory subsets, naive subsets generally had larger estimated richness. The study found lower generation probabilities in non-shared clonotypes than in those shared by all four donors. Sampling covered nothing but blood. Tissue TCR repertoires likely differ from those found in blood.

J lost 2 bases, V lost 5 bases, and 2 bases had no gene match. CDR1 and CDR2 from the germline V gene are MNHNY and SVGAGI (reference sequence). CDR3 length: 14 amino acids. Comments on this clone: What it binds is unknown.

The study enrolled healthy HIV-negative adults without recent acute infections or vaccinations as donors. This TCR was recovered from a man aged 18 to 29 in good health. The specimen was memory CD4+ T cells sorted from blood. Subset: CD45RA-negative fraction. This sequence joins TRBV6-6 and TRBJ2-1; 8 nucleotides line up with TRBD2. CDR3 residues: CASSGAGAYNEQFF. CDR3 nucleotides: TGTGCCAGCAGTGGAGCGGGAGCCTACAATGAGCAGTTCTTC.